This T cell receptor (beta chain) emerged from a study of metastatic and nonmetastatic thyroid tumors. Study summary: It was across blood and tumor or nodule tissue from malignant and benign thyroid patients that repertoires were compared. Study-level results: Across blood and tumor, TCR beta diversity in malignant thyroid tumors was reportedly significantly higher than in benign nodules.

TCRdb called clones again from the PCR reads with MiXCR. The data show some 33,000 clones, 10% to 13% seen once. In regard to this clone: Its target is not known.

Every patient was untreated before thyroid surgery. V shed 4 bases, J shed 5 bases, and the junction held 4 bases outside the gene matches. CDR1 is MNHNS, CDR2 SASEGT, per germline. The CDR3 runs to 14 residues. The sequenced material came from blood. This TCR derives from a female donor with papillary thyroid cancer or a benign thyroid nodule (not recorded which). Some clones in this sample may be carry-over from other donors' samples. This sequence joins TRBV6-1 and TRBJ2-1; 8 positions match TRBD1. The CDR3 DNA reads TGTGCCAGCAGTGGGGGACAGGAACACAATGAGCAGTTCTTC. Translated, it gives CASSGGQEHNEQFF.